Shown below are 12 T cell receptor beta chains from a single sample sequenced in a study of CD8 T cells in ankylosing spondylitis. Antigens of these TCRs are unknown. The study, taken as a whole, reports: Among TCR beta sequences, a motif of under ten highly homologous variants appeared characteristic of ankylosing spondylitis blood.

TCRdb reprocessed the 5' RACE reads with MiXCR, giving one entry per CDR3 protein. Among 130,000 or so distinct CDR3 sequences listed, approximately 17% were seen once. Source material: blood, either unsorted or a sorted T cell fraction (not recorded which). The receptors here all came from a male donor with ankylosing spondylitis.

The gene calls are TRBV12-3 or TRBV12-4 and TRBJ1-5, with TRBD1 matching over 7 bases. This CDR3 has 13 residues. V lost 5 bases, J lost 5 bases, and 3 bases stayed unmatched. The chain's CDR3 is CASSGTVYQPQHF. The CDR3 region has the DNA TGTGCCAGCAGTGGGACAGTTTATCAGCCCCAGCATTTT.

This clonotype was counted a few times. The chain combines TRBV29-1 with TRBJ2-3; tentatively, D is TRBD2 (5 bases). V was trimmed by 2 bases and J by 2 bases, leaving 17 bases between them. This CDR3 contains 16 residues. From germline, CDR1 is SQVTM and CDR2 ANQGSEA. CDR3: CSVEYFLAGVTDTQYF. Here the CDR3 DNA reads TGCAGCGTTGAATATTTTCTAGCCGGAGTCACAGATACGCAGTATTTT.

The V gene is TRBV27, the J gene TRBJ2-7, with D perhaps matching TRBD1 or TRBD2 (7 bases each). This CDR3 has 15 residues. The germline V gene has CDR1 MNHEY and CDR2 SMNVEV (reference sequence). Trimming left V 3 bases short and J 2 bases short, with 14 bases between. The CDR3 DNA reads as TGTGCCAGCAGTTTTAGGGGGCGGGAGACCTACGAGCAGTACTTC. Its translation: CASSFRGRETYEQYF.

The chain joins TRBV13 to TRBJ2-7, with 7 bases aligning to TRBD1. The CDR3 covers 15 residues. The germline V gene encodes CDR1 PRHDT and CDR2 FYEKMQ (reference sequence). V gave up 5 bases and J gave up 0 bases; unmatched junction bases: 7. CDR3 protein: CASSGRGSFSYEQYF. The CDR3 DNA reads as TGTGCCAGCAGCGGCAGGGGGTCCTTCTCCTACGAGCAGTACTTC.

The J gene is TRBJ2-1, the V gene TRBV7-3; either TRBD1 or TRBD2 may fit D (5 bases each). The V gene's germline CDR1 is SGHTA and CDR2 FQGTGA. This CDR3 comprises 16 residues. V lost 5 bases and J lost 0, with 14 bases in between. The CDR3 nucleotides read TGTGCCAGCAGCCCCCGGGACCGGAGCTCCTACAATGAGCAGTTCTTC. This translates into CASSPRDRSSYNEQFF.

The CDR3 sequence: CASSSPVGRLYEQYF. The CDR3 DNA follows: TGTGCCAGCAGTTCACCTGTAGGGCGGCTTTACGAGCAGTACTTC. The chain recombines TRBV12-3 or TRBV12-4 with TRBJ2-7, with D hard to call. Between the trimmed V and J ends, which lost 4 bases and 4 bases, there was a span of 17 bases. The CDR3 totals 15 residues.

The CDR3 loop reads CASTFSGTGELFF. The CDR3 nucleotides read TGTGCCAGCACTTTTTCGGGCACCGGGGAGCTGTTTTTT. This rearrangement joins TRBV11-2 to TRBJ2-2; D ambiguous. The CDR3 spans 13 residues. Germline V gene sequence: CDR1 SGHAT, CDR2 FQNNGV. The ends were cut back, 7 bases at V and 4 bases at J, with 10 bases in the middle.

The chain couples TRBV3-1 to TRBJ2-5; D not resolved. This CDR3 is built from 12 residues. Germline lookup yields CDR1 LGHDT and CDR2 YNNKEL (reference sequence). Trimming removed 4 bases from V and 5 bases from J, with 8 bases in between. In nucleotides, the CDR3 is TGTGCCAGCAGCCGCCCAAAGGAGACCCAGTACTTC. This encodes CASSRPKETQYF.

This clonotype was counted only a few times. The chain uses TRBV20-1 and TRBJ1-5; TRBD1 aligns across 9 bases. The germline gives CDR1 DFQATT, CDR2 SNEGSKA (reference sequence). This CDR3 region has 14 residues. Trimming removed 3 bases from V and 7 bases from J; junction bases left unmatched: 7. The CDR3 spells CSASASGQGQPQHF. In nucleotides, the CDR3 is TGCAGTGCTAGTGCCTCGGGACAGGGACAGCCCCAGCATTTT.

This chain's CDR3 is CASSLRQGTGELFF. CDR3 in DNA: TGTGCCAGCAGTTTGAGACAGGGAACCGGGGAGCTGTTTTTT. The chain recombines TRBV28 with TRBJ2-2; TRBD1 aligns across 7 bases. The length of the CDR3 is 14 residues. The V and J ends lost 3 bases and 5 bases, in that order; junction bases with no gene match: 3. Germline V gives CDR1 MDHEN, CDR2 SYDVKM.

This clonotype has more than one count but fewer than ten. This chain links TRBV28 with TRBJ2-7; 8 positions match TRBD1. The germline gives CDR1 MDHEN, CDR2 SYDVKM. The trim removed 1 base at V and 5 bases at J, leaving 4 bases unmatched. The CDR3 extends over 14 amino acids. The CDR3 region has the DNA TGTGCCAGCAGTTTATATGGACAGGGTGACGAGCAGTACTTC. It translates to CASSLYGQGDEQYF.

The V gene is TRBV28, the J gene TRBJ1-1; unclear D gene. CDR1 is MDHEN and CDR2 is SYDVKM in the germline V gene. V gave up 4 bases and J gave up 1 base, with 19 bases separating them. The CDR3 length is 17 residues. As DNA, the CDR3 is TGTGCCAGCAGTTCCCCTTTGATTGGCAGGTCGAACACTGAAGCTTTCTTT. Residues: CASSSPLIGRSNTEAFF.